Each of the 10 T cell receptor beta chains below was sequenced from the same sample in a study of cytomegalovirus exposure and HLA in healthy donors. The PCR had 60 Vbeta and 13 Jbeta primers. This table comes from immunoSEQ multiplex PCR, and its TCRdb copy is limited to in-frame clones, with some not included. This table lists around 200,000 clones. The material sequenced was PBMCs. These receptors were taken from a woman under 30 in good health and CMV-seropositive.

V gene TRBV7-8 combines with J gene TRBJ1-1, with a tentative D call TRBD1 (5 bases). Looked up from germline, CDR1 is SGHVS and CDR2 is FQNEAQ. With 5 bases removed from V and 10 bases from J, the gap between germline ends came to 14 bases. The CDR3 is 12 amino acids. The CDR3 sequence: CASSPAGRGAFF. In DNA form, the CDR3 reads TGTGCCAGCAGCCCCGCGGGGAGGGGAGCTTTCTTT.

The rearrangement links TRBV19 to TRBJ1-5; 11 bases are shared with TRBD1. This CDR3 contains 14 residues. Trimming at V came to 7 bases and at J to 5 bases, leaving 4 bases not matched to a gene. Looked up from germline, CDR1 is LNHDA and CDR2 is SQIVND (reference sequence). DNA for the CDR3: TGTGCCAGTATAGGGGACAGGGGGTATCAGCCCCAGCATTTT. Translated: CASIGDRGYQPQHF. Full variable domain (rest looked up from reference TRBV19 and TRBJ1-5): DGGITQSPKYLFRKEGQNVTLSCEQNLNHDAMYWYRQDPGQGLRLIYYSQIVNDFQKGDIAEGYSVSREKKESFPLTVTSAQKNPTAFYLCASIGDRGYQPQHFGDGTRLSIL.

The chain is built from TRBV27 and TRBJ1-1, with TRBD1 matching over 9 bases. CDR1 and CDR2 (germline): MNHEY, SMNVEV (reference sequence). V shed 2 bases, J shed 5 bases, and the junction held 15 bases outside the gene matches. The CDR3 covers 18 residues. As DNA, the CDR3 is TGTGCCAGCAGTTTAACCCCGGGACAGGGAGTGTGGGGTACTGAAGCTTTCTTT. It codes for CASSLTPGQGVWGTEAFF.

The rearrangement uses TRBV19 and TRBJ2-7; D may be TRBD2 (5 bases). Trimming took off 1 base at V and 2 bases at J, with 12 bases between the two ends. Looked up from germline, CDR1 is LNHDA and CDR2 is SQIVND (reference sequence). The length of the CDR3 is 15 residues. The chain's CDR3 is CASSIGDGEAYEQYF. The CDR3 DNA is TGTGCCAGTAGTATAGGAGACGGGGAAGCCTACGAGCAGTACTTC.

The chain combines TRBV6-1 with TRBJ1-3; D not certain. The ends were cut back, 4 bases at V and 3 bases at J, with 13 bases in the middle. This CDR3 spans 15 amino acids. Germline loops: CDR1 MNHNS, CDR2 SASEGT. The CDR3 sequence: CASSVLLHLGNTIYF. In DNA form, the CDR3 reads TGTGCCAGCAGTGTATTACTCCACCTTGGAAACACCATATATTTT.

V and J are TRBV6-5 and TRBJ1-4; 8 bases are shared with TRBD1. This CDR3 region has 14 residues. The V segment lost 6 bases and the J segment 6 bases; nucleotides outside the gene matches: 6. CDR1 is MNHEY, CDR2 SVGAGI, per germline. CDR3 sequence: CASSPRTGYEKLFF. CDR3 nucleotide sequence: TGTGCCAGCAGCCCTCGGACAGGGTATGAAAAACTGTTTTTT.

CDR3 sequence (DNA): TGTGCCAGCAGCTTGACAGGGTCGGGTTATAATTCACCCCTCCACTTT. This gives the protein CASSLTGSGYNSPLHF. V usage is TRBV5-4 and J usage is TRBJ1-6, with D tentatively TRBD1 (6 bases). The CDR3 runs 16 residues. V gave up 1 base and J gave up 4 bases, with 12 bases separating them. The germline V gene has CDR1 SGHNT and CDR2 YYREEE (reference sequence).

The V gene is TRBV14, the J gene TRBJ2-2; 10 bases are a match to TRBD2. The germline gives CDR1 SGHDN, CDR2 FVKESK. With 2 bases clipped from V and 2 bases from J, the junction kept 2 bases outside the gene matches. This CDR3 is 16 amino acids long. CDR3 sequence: CASSQRTSGNTGELFF. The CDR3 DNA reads TGTGCCAGCAGCCAAAGGACTAGCGGTAACACCGGGGAGCTGTTTTTT. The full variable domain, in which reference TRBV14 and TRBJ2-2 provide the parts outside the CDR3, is EAGVTQFPSHSVIEKGQTVTLRCDPISGHDNLYWYRRVMGKEIKFLLHFVKESKQDESGMPNNRFLAERTGGTYSTLKVQPAELEDSGVYFCASSQRTSGNTGELFFGEGSRLTVL.

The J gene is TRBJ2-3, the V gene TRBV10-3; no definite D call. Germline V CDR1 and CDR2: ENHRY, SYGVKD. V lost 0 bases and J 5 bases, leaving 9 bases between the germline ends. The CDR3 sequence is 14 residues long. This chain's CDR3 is CAISESQIKDTQYF. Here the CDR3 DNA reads TGTGCCATCAGTGAGTCCCAGATCAAAGATACGCAGTATTTT.

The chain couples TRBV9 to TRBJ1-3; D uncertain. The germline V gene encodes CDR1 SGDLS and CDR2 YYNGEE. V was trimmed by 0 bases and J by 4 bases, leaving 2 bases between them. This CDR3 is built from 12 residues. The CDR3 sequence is CASSVAGNTIYF. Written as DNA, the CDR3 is TGTGCCAGCAGCGTAGCGGGAAACACCATATATTTT.